This entry is about one T cell receptor beta chain. The data originate from a study of T cell changes during pregnancy in multiple sclerosis. The protocol was immunoSEQ multiplex PCR, while the TCRdb copy is restricted to in-frame clones and leaves out a portion. The sample holds fewer than 100,000 clones, 89% seen once. This CDR3 comprises 13 residues. The germline V gene encodes CDR1 MNHEY and CDR2 SMNVEV (reference sequence). Trimming pared 3 bases from V and 4 bases from J, leaving 9 bases between. The sequencing here drew on peripheral blood, taken before pregnancy. This TCR was sampled from a female donor with multiple sclerosis, enrolled in a pregnancy study. J is TRBJ1-2 and V is TRBV27; TRBD1 is a possible D gene (6 bases). The CDR3 reads CASSFRGAYGYTF. CDR3 sequence (DNA): TGTGCCAGCAGTTTCAGGGGCGCCTATGGCTACACCTTC.